The sequence of this T cell receptor (beta chain) was determined in a study of T cells in tuberculosis. Turning to the study itself: Sequenced TCRs come from CD1B-GMM tetramer-binding T cells. Study observations and caveats: The stringent gate may have excluded weak CD1B-GMM tetramer binders.

After thawing and overnight rest, PBMC were stained with GMM-loaded CD1B tetramer, viability dye and anti-CD3 for sorting. CD1B tetramers were loaded with Rhodococcus equi-derived C32 glucose monomycolate. Libraries were prepared by immunoSEQ multiplex PCR; TCRdb keeps only in-frame clonotypes and omits some of them. The data show more than 70,000 clones, approximately 91% seen once. Looked up from germline, CDR1 is LNHDA and CDR2 is SQIVND (reference sequence). V lost 5 bases, J lost 0 bases, and 11 bases stayed unmatched. The CDR3 runs to 18 residues. The sample holds a few counts of this clone. The sequence derives from an adult woman with latent tuberculosis. Input material: CD1b-GMM tetramer-negative cells sorted from PBMCs. The chain is built from TRBV19 and TRBJ2-7; 12 bases are shared with TRBD2. CDR3 in amino acids: CASSSLTSGGFSSYEQYF. The CDR3 nucleotides read TGTGCCAGTAGTTCTTTGACTAGCGGGGGTTTCAGCTCCTACGAGCAGTACTTC.